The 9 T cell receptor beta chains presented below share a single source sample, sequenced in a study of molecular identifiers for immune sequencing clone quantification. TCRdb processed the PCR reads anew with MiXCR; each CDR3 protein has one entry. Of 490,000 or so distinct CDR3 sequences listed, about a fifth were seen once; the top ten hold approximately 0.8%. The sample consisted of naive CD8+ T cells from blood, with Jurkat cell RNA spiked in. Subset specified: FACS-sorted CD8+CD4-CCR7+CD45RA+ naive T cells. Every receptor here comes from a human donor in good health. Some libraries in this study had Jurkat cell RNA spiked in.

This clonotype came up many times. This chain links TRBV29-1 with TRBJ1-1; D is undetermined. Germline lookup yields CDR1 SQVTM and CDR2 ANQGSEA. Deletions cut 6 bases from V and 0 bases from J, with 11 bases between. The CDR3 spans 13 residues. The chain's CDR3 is CSVTQEMNTEAFF. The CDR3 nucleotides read TGCAGCGTGACTCAGGAGATGAACACTGAAGCTTTCTTT.

This CDR3 is CASSLQDWETQYF. DNA of the CDR3: TGTGCCAGCAGCTTGCAGGATTGGGAGACCCAGTACTTC. The chain links TRBV7-9 to TRBJ2-5, with D uncertain. Deletions cut 3 bases from V and 5 bases from J, with 10 bases between. This CDR3 comprises 13 residues. Germline V CDR1 and CDR2: SEHNR, FQNEAQ (reference sequence).

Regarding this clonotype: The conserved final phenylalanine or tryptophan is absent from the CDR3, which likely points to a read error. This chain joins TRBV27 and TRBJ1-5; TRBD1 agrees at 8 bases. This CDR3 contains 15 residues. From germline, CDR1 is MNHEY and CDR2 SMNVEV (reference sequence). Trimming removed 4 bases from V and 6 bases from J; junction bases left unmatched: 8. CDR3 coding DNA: TGTGCCAGCAGTTCCGGACAGGGAGGGACTCAGCCCCAGCATCTT. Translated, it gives CASSSGQGGTQPQHL.

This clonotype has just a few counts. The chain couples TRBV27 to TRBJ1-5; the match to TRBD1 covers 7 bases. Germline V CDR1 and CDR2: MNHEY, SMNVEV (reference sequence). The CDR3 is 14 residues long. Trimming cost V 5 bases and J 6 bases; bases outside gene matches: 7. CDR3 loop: CASSPRTGFQPQHF. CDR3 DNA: TGTGCCAGCAGTCCCCGGACAGGCTTTCAGCCCCAGCATTTT.

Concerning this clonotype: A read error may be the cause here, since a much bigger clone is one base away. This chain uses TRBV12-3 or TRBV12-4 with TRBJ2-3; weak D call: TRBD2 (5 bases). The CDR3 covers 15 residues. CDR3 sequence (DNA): TGTGCCAGCAGAGATCCGGTAGCTAGCACAGATAGGCAGTATTTT. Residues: CASRDPVASTDRQYF.

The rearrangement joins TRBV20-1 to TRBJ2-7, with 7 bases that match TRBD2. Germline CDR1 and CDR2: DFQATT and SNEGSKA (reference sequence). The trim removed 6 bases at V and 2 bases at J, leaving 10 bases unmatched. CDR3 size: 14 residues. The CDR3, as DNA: TGCAGTGCCCGTCGCGGGACTACAACCTACGAGCAGTACTTC. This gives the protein CSARRGTTTYEQYF.

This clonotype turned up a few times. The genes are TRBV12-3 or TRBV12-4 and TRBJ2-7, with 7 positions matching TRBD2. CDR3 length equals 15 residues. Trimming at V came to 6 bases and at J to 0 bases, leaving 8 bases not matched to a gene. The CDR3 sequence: CASRPTSAYSYEQYF. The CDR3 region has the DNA TGTGCCAGCAGACCCACTAGCGCATACTCCTACGAGCAGTACTTC.

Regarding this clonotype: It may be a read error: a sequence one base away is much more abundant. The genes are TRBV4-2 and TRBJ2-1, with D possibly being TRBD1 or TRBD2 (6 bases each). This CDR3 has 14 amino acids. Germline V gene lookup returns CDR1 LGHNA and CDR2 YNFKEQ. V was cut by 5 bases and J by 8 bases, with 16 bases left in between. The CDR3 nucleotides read TGTGCCAGCAGCGGAGAAAAGGGGGGCGATGAGCAGTTCTTC. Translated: CASSGEKGGDEQFF.

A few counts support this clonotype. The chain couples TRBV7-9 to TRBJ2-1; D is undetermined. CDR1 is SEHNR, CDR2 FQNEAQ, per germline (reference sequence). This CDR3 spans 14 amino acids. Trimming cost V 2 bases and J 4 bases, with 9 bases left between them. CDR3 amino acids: CASSLITSYNEQFF. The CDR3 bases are TGTGCCAGCAGCTTAATCACCAGTTACAATGAGCAGTTCTTC.